Listed below are T cell receptor beta chains from one sample, sequenced in a study of control samples from healthy donors and cancer patients. Assay used: immunoSEQ multiplex PCR; TCRdb lists only in-frame clones, some missing. This table has 100,000 to 150,000 clones, approximately 87% appearing once. Sequencing used blood. The receptors derive from a man under 40 in good health. Each CDR3 is given with its conserved first and last residue. Part of the rows lack a size; the others show once, few, many or a class for expanded clones.

V gene: TRBV7-2
J gene: TRBJ2-6
clone size: NA
CDR3 protein: CASSSDSPSGANVLTF

V gene: TRBV11-3
J gene: TRBJ2-3
clone size: NA
CDR3 protein: CAIQLGSTDTQYF

V gene: TRBV19
J gene: TRBJ1-1
clone size: NA
CDR3 protein: CASSIGVNTEAFF

V gene: TRBV3-1/TRBV3-2
J gene: TRBJ2-2
clone size: NA
CDR3 protein: CASSQDPATGELFF

V gene: TRBV7-9
J gene: TRBJ2-3
clone size: NA
CDR3 protein: CASSHRLAGGMDTQYF

V gene: TRBV28
J gene: TRBJ1-3
clone size: once
CDR3 protein: CASTIRTGNSGNTIYF

V gene: TRBV2
J gene: TRBJ2-7
clone size: NA
CDR3 protein: CASRIRTGTYEQYF

V gene: TRBV30
J gene: TRBJ1-5
clone size: NA
CDR3 protein: CAWEEGTMINQPQHF

V gene: TRBV6-2/TRBV6-3
J gene: TRBJ1-6
clone size: NA
CDR3 protein: CASSYDSLYNSPLHF

V gene: TRBV12-3/TRBV12-4
J gene: TRBJ1-2
clone size: NA
CDR3 protein: CASTMGSGGYTF

V gene: TRBV3-1/TRBV3-2
J gene: TRBJ1-3
clone size: NA
CDR3 protein: CASSQDGVAGNTIYF

V gene: TRBV6-4
J gene: TRBJ1-5
clone size: NA
CDR3 protein: CASSDEPGVGQPQHF

V gene: TRBV7-3
J gene: TRBJ2-2
clone size: NA
CDR3 protein: CASSLSGGWNTGELFF

V gene: TRBV6-4
J gene: TRBJ1-5
clone size: NA
CDR3 protein: CASSREGSLSNQPQHF

V gene: TRBV12-3/TRBV12-4
J gene: TRBJ1-1
clone size: NA
CDR3 protein: CASSFGREAFF

V gene: TRBV5-4
J gene: TRBJ1-6
clone size: few
CDR3 protein: CASSLNRASGSPLHF

V gene: TRBV21-1
J gene: TRBJ1-6
clone size: few
CDR3 protein: CASSKVGTVEFTPHF

V gene: TRBV4-1
J gene: TRBJ2-1
clone size: NA
CDR3 protein: CASSFGGGVYEQFF

V gene: TRBV18
J gene: TRBJ2-3
clone size: NA
CDR3 protein: CASSTSTDTQYF

V gene: TRBV9
J gene: TRBJ1-2
clone size: NA
CDR3 protein: CASSVFEGLGGYTF

V gene: TRBV19
J gene: TRBJ2-5
clone size: NA
CDR3 protein: CASSIGQNQETQYF

V gene: TRBV18
J gene: TRBJ2-1
clone size: once
CDR3 protein: CASSLLAGAYNEQFF

V gene: TRBV5-6
J gene: TRBJ2-2
clone size: NA
CDR3 protein: CASSLQGHTGELFF

V gene: TRBV11-2
J gene: TRBJ2-1
clone size: NA
CDR3 protein: CASSLVASNEQFF

V gene: TRBV30
J gene: TRBJ1-2
clone size: NA
CDR3 protein: CAWSVYPDRPYGYTF

V gene: TRBV11-2
J gene: TRBJ2-1
clone size: once
CDR3 protein: CASSPVGHEQFF

V gene: TRBV5-1
J gene: TRBJ1-1
clone size: NA
CDR3 protein: CASSYFSTGTTEAFF

V gene: TRBV7-8
J gene: TRBJ1-2
clone size: NA
CDR3 protein: CASSLGGVHYGYTF

V gene: TRBV3-1/TRBV3-2
J gene: TRBJ1-3
clone size: NA
CDR3 protein: CASSQSRRGSGNTIYF

V gene: TRBV4-1
J gene: TRBJ2-2
clone size: once
CDR3 protein: CASSHPWTGMDTGELFF

V gene: TRBV24-1
J gene: TRBJ1-1
clone size: NA
CDR3 protein: CATSEAGLNTEAFF

V gene: TRBV24-1
J gene: TRBJ2-1
clone size: once
CDR3 protein: CATSEPSTSGGGYNEQFF

V gene: TRBV4-1
J gene: TRBJ2-7
clone size: NA
CDR3 protein: CASSQADRVYEQYF

V gene: TRBV2
J gene: TRBJ1-5
clone size: NA
CDR3 protein: CASSETGNWFQPQHF

V gene: TRBV28
J gene: TRBJ1-1
clone size: NA
CDR3 protein: CASSLRGTEAFF

V gene: TRBV25-1
J gene: TRBJ1-1
clone size: NA
CDR3 protein: CASSEENRGPQNTEAFF

V gene: TRBV10-3
J gene: TRBJ2-7
clone size: NA
CDR3 protein: CAISGRAGGEQYF